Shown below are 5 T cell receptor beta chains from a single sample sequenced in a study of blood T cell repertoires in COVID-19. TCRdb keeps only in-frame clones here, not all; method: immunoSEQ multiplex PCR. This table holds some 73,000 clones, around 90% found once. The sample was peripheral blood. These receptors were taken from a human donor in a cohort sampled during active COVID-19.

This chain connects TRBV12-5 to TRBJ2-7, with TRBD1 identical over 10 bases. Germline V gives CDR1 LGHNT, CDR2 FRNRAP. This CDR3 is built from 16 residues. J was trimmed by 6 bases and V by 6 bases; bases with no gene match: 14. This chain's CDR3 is CASGLGRDRGLSEQYF. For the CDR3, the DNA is TGTGCTAGTGGCCTTGGGAGGGACAGGGGTCTCTCCGAGCAGTACTTC.

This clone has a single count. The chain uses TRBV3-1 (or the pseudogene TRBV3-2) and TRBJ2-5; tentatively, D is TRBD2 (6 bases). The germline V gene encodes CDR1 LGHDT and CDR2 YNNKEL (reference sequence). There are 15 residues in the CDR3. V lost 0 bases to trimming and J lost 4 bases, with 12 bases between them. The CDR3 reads CASSQDAGSGETQYF. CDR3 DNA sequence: TGTGCCAGCAGCCAAGATGCTGGTAGCGGAGAGACCCAGTACTTC.

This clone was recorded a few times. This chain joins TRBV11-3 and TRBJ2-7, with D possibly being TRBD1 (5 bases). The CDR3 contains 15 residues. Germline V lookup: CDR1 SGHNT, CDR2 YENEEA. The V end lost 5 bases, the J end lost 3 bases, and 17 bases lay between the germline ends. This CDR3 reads CASSRDSPPNYEQYF. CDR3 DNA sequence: TGTGCCAGCAGCCGAGACAGCCCCCCTAACTACGAGCAGTACTTC. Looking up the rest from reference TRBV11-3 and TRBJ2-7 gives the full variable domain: EAGVVQSPRYKIIEKKQPVAFWCNPISGHNTLYWYLQNLGQGPELLIRYENEEAVDDSQLPKDRFSAERLKGVDSTLKIQPAELGDSAVYLCASSRDSPPNYEQYFGPGTRLTVT.

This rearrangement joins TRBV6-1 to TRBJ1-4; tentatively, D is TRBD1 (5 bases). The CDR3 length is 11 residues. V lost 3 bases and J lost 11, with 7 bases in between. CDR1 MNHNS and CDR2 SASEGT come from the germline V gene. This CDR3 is CASSEGPKLFF. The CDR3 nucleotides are TGTGCCAGCAGTGAGGGGCCGAAACTGTTTTTT.

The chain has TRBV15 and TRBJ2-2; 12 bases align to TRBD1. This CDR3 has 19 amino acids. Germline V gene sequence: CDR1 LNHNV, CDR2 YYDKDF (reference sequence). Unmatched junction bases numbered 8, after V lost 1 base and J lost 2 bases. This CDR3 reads CATSRGDRGRAGNTGELFF. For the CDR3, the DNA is TGTGCCACCAGCAGAGGGGACAGGGGGCGAGCGGGCAACACCGGGGAGCTGTTTTTT.